One T cell receptor (beta chain) is described in this entry. The antigen remains undetermined. These data come from a study of molecular identifiers for immune sequencing clone quantification. Regarding the study as a whole: For effector cells, clones above 20 RNA copies held over 97% of molecules; for naive cells, under 1%. A single cell's spiked Jurkat TCR RNA was reportedly detectable among fewer than 1.1 million naive cells.

TCRdb fed the PCR reads into MiXCR, producing one record per CDR3 protein. The data contain approximately 680,000 distinct CDR3 sequences, 25% of them seen just once; the ten biggest clones take up 0.7% to 0.95%. The specimen sequenced was naive CD8+ T cells from blood, with Jurkat cell RNA spiked in. Regarding subset: FACS-sorted CD8+CD4-CCR7+CD45RA+ naive T cells. This TCR derives from a human donor in good health. Some libraries in this study had Jurkat cell RNA spiked in.

In DNA form, the CDR3 reads TGTGCCAGTAGTAGCTCGGGAGGGCCCACAGATACGCAGTATTTT. Its protein is CASSSSGGPTDTQYF. The rearrangement uses TRBV19 and TRBJ2-3; 8 positions agree with TRBD2. In germline, CDR1 is LNHDA, CDR2 SQIVND (reference sequence). This CDR3 is 15 amino acids long. The junction had 5 bases not matched to a gene; V was cut back by 4 bases and J by 2 bases.